These 21 T cell receptor beta chains came from one sample sequenced in a study of CD8+ T cells in alopecia areata. Treatment given: oral pan-JAK inhibitor, 5-10 mg twice daily. RNA, once extracted, was reverse transcribed into cDNA for use as the sequencing template. The repertoire was sequenced with immunoSEQ multiplex PCR; TCRdb's copy has only in-frame clones and lacks some. The sample has roughly 100,000 clones, approximately 84% seen once. The sequencing used CD8+ T cells sorted from blood, collected between weeks 30 and 35, from a patient treated with tofacitinib. The source is a human donor with alopecia areata.

The J gene is TRBJ1-1, the V gene TRBV7-9; TRBD1 aligns across 8 bases. The J segment lost 7 bases and the V segment lost 4 bases, leaving 5 bases of the junction unmatched. CDR1 is SEHNR and CDR2 is FQNEAQ in the germline V gene (reference sequence). The CDR3 length is 13 residues. CDR3 region: CASSSRDRNEAFF. The CDR3, as DNA: TGTGCCAGCAGCTCCCGGGACAGGAATGAAGCTTTCTTT. The full variable domain, rest sourced from reference TRBV7-9 and TRBJ1-1, is DTGVSQNPRHKITKRGQNVTFRCDPISEHNRLYWYRQTLGQGPEFLTYFQNEAQLEKSRLLSDRFSAERPKGSFSTLEIQRTEQGDSAMYLCASSSRDRNEAFFGQGTRLTVV.

This chain uses TRBV19 with TRBJ2-3; 14 nucleotides line up with TRBD2. CDR1 and CDR2 (germline): LNHDA, SQIVND (reference sequence). The V gene end was trimmed by 3 bases and the J gene end by 6 bases; junction bases not matched to a gene: 5. The length of the CDR3 is 16 residues. For the CDR3, the DNA is TGTGCCAGTAGTATGAGGGGACTAGCGGGAGCGGATACGCAGTATTTT. Protein sequence: CASSMRGLAGADTQYF. Together with reference TRBV19 and TRBJ2-3, the CDR3 gives the full variable domain: DGGITQSPKYLFRKEGQNVTLSCEQNLNHDAMYWYRQDPGQGLRLIYYSQIVNDFQKGDIAEGYSVSREKKESFPLTVTSAQKNPTAFYLCASSMRGLAGADTQYFGPGTRLTVL.

The J gene is TRBJ2-3, the V gene TRBV27; no firm D call. CDR1 MNHEY and CDR2 SMNVEV come from the germline V gene (reference sequence). Trimming stripped 3 bases from V and 4 bases from J, with 5 bases between. CDR3 length: 12 amino acids. The CDR3, as DNA: TGTGCCAGCAGTTTTCCCGCAGATACGCAGTATTTT. This encodes CASSFPADTQYF.

The chain links TRBV27 to TRBJ2-1, with D perhaps matching TRBD2 (6 bases). The CDR3 length is 15 residues. Germline V lookup: CDR1 MNHEY, CDR2 SMNVEV (reference sequence). Between the trimmed V and J ends, which lost 3 bases and 2 bases, there was a span of 11 bases. Here the CDR3 DNA reads TGTGCCAGCAGTTTGCGGGGAGGACCCTACAATGAGCAGTTCTTC. It encodes CASSLRGGPYNEQFF.

The V gene is TRBV4-1, the J gene TRBJ2-3; D unclear. Trimming stripped 4 bases from V and 1 base from J, with 6 bases between. This CDR3 spans 13 amino acids. Germline V CDR1 and CDR2: MGHRA, YSYEKL. The chain's CDR3 is CASSLQGTDTQYF. The CDR3 DNA reads as TGCGCCAGCAGCCTCCAAGGCACAGATACGCAGTATTTT.

The V call is TRBV13, the J call TRBJ1-2, with TRBD1 as a possible D gene (5 bases). CDR1 and CDR2 (germline): PRHDT, FYEKMQ (reference sequence). Between the trimmed V and J ends, which lost 1 base and 10 bases, there was a span of 10 bases. The CDR3 totals 12 residues. In DNA form, the CDR3 reads TGTGCCAGCAGCTTAGAGTCGACAGTCTACACCTTC. Its translation: CASSLESTVYTF. Supplemented by reference TRBV13 and TRBJ1-2, the full variable domain reads AAGVIQSPRHLIKEKRETATLKCYPIPRHDTVYWYQQGPGQDPQFLISFYEKMQSDKGSIPDRFSAQQFSDYHSELNMSSLELGDSALYFCASSLESTVYTFGSGTRLTVV.

The chain employs TRBV4-1 and TRBJ1-1; D not certain. Germline CDR1 and CDR2: MGHRA and YSYEKL. The CDR3 consists of 15 residues. The germline V and J ends were trimmed by 2 bases and 3 bases, with 13 bases remaining between them. The CDR3 sequence: CASSQIVGGYTEAFF. The CDR3, as DNA: TGCGCCAGCAGCCAAATAGTAGGAGGGTACACTGAAGCTTTCTTT.

The chain is built from TRBV7-9 and TRBJ2-3; TRBD2 might be the D (6 bases). CDR1 and CDR2 (germline): SEHNR, FQNEAQ (reference sequence). The CDR3 covers 16 residues. V lost 4 bases and J lost 2, with 16 bases in between. DNA of the CDR3: TGTGCCAGCAGCTCGGGAGTGGTAGCGACCACAGATACGCAGTATTTT. Its translation: CASSSGVVATTDTQYF.

The chain carries TRBV7-9 and TRBJ2-3; no clear D gene. The CDR3 runs to 15 residues. CDR1 is SEHNR and CDR2 is FQNEAQ in the germline V gene (reference sequence). Trimming removed 5 bases from V and 1 base from J, with 13 bases in between. The CDR3 DNA follows: TGTGCCAGCAGCCAAACCCCGGACGGCACAGATACGCAGTATTTT. Protein sequence: CASSQTPDGTDTQYF.

This chain joins TRBV7-2 and TRBJ1-2, with a weak D call TRBD1 (6 bases). V was trimmed by 5 bases and J by 3 bases, leaving 13 bases between them. The CDR3 consists of 14 residues. Germline V CDR1 and CDR2: SGHTA, FQGNSA. The CDR3 loop reads CASSPWPGDYGYTF. CDR3 DNA sequence: TGTGCCAGCAGCCCATGGCCAGGGGACTATGGCTACACCTTC.

This clone was counted only a few times. The chain employs TRBV19 and TRBJ2-7; TRBD2 is a possible D gene (6 bases). The germline V and J ends were trimmed by 9 bases and 2 bases, with 17 bases remaining between them. Per germline, CDR1 LNHDA and CDR2 SQIVND (reference sequence). CDR3 length: 14 amino acids. The CDR3 loop is CASAVGSGPYEQYF. CDR3 in DNA: TGTGCCAGCGCGGTTGGGAGCGGGCCCTACGAGCAGTACTTC.

The chain uses TRBV29-1 and TRBJ2-7; the D is unclear. The CDR3 has 13 residues. V was shortened by 4 bases and J by 0 bases, with 10 bases between the two germline ends. The germline CDR1 and CDR2 sequences are SQVTM and ANQGSEA. CDR3 residues: CSVVGPSSYEQYF. CDR3 DNA sequence: TGCAGCGTTGTCGGGCCCAGCTCCTACGAGCAGTACTTC.

The chain employs TRBV29-1 and TRBJ2-7; 9 nucleotides line up with TRBD1. There are 13 residues in the CDR3. Per germline, CDR1 SQVTM and CDR2 ANQGSEA. With V trimmed by 6 bases and J by 0 bases, 3 bases remained unmatched. The CDR3 DNA reads as TGCAGCGTCCGGACAGGGGACTCCTACGAGCAGTACTTC. This codes for CSVRTGDSYEQYF.

This chain joins TRBV19 and TRBJ2-7; 8 bases agree with TRBD2. The V gene end was trimmed by 5 bases and the J gene end by 2 bases; junction bases not matched to a gene: 5. The CDR3 is 14 amino acids. The germline CDR1 and CDR2 sequences are LNHDA and SQIVND (reference sequence). The CDR3, as DNA: TGTGCCAGTAGTTGGGGACTAGGCCCCTACGAGCAGTACTTC. Its protein is CASSWGLGPYEQYF.

The chain uses TRBV29-1 and TRBJ2-6; the D gene could be TRBD1 or TRBD2 (5 bases each). V was cut by 3 bases and J by 0 bases, with 15 bases left in between. This CDR3 has 17 amino acids. Germline-derived CDR1 and CDR2 are SQVTM and ANQGSEA. Written as DNA, the CDR3 is TGCAGCGTTGAGGACCGGGACCGGGACTCTGGGGCCAACGTCCTGACTTTC. Translated, it gives CSVEDRDRDSGANVLTF.

The V gene is TRBV7-9, the J gene TRBJ2-4; D possibly uses TRBD1 or TRBD2 (5 bases each). Germline CDR1 SEHNR, CDR2 FQNEAQ (reference sequence). Trimming pared 3 bases from V and 9 bases from J, leaving 21 bases between. The CDR3 has 16 amino acids. CDR3 residues: CASSFTAGALVGIQYF. In DNA form, the CDR3 reads TGTGCCAGCAGCTTCACCGCCGGGGCCCTCGTGGGCATTCAGTACTTC. The whole variable domain, filled in from reference TRBV7-9 and TRBJ2-4, reads DTGVSQNPRHKITKRGQNVTFRCDPISEHNRLYWYRQTLGQGPEFLTYFQNEAQLEKSRLLSDRFSAERPKGSFSTLEIQRTEQGDSAMYLCASSFTAGALVGIQYFGAGTRLSVL.

V usage is TRBV5-4 and J usage is TRBJ2-7; D gene ambiguous. This CDR3 has 13 residues. CDR1 is SGHNT and CDR2 is YYREEE in the germline V gene (reference sequence). Trimming took off 4 bases at V and 3 bases at J, with 11 bases between the two ends. CDR3 DNA: TGTGCCAGCAGCCCCTGGAGTGGCTACGAGCAGTACTTC. Its protein product is CASSPWSGYEQYF. The full variable domain, completed using reference TRBV5-4 and TRBJ2-7, is ETGVTQSPTHLIKTRGQQVTLRCSSQSGHNTVSWYQQALGQGPQFIFQYYREEENGRGNFPPRFSGLQFPNYSSELNVNALELDDSALYLCASSPWSGYEQYFGPGTRLTVT.

The chain links TRBV19 to TRBJ2-7, with D perhaps being TRBD1 or TRBD2 (5 bases each). CDR3 length: 14 residues. The germline gives CDR1 LNHDA, CDR2 SQIVND (reference sequence). Trimming pared 3 bases from V and 2 bases from J, leaving 11 bases between. CDR3 bases: TGTGCCAGTAGTATTGGGGGATTCGCCTACGAGCAGTACTTC. This encodes CASSIGGFAYEQYF.

V and J are TRBV5-5 and TRBJ2-7; D may be TRBD1 or TRBD2 (5 bases each). V was trimmed by 4 bases and J by 3 bases, leaving 14 bases between them. In germline, CDR1 is SGHKS, CDR2 YYEKEE (reference sequence). This CDR3 has 14 residues. CDR3 DNA: TGTGCCAGCAGCCCGGCGCAGGGAGACTACGAGCAGTACTTC. This gives the protein CASSPAQGDYEQYF.

The CDR3 DNA sequence: TGCGCCAGCAGCTTGGCCGGAGGCGTTAACGAAGCTTTCTTT. This codes for CASSLAGGVNEAFF. The chain joins TRBV5-1 to TRBJ1-1; D is unresolved. This CDR3 has 14 amino acids. Per the germline V gene, CDR1 is SGHRS and CDR2 is YFSETQ. V lost 0 bases and J lost 8, with 14 bases in between.

J is TRBJ2-7 and V is TRBV7-9; no reliable D call. The CDR3 loop spans 11 amino acids. Germline V lookup: CDR1 SEHNR, CDR2 FQNEAQ (reference sequence). Trimming stripped 8 bases from V and 2 bases from J, with 7 bases between. DNA of the CDR3: TGTGCCAGCGGGCAGACCTACGAGCAGTACTTC. It encodes CASGQTYEQYF. The full variable domain, completed using reference TRBV7-9 and TRBJ2-7, is DTGVSQNPRHKITKRGQNVTFRCDPISEHNRLYWYRQTLGQGPEFLTYFQNEAQLEKSRLLSDRFSAERPKGSFSTLEIQRTEQGDSAMYLCASGQTYEQYFGPGTRLTVT.